These 4 T cell receptor beta chains came from one sample sequenced in a study of spatial heterogeneity in lung cancer. TCRdb re-derived calls from the 5' RACE reads in MiXCR, one entry per CDR3 protein. The data contain fewer than 55,000 distinct CDR3 sequences, around 6.7% of them singletons. Time point of the sample: blood at routine non-recurrence follow-up after resection. In each case, whole RNA from tumor, nontumor lung or frozen PBMC was sequenced unsorted. The sample here was PBMCs, taken at follow-up. Every receptor here comes from a female donor with early-stage non-small cell lung cancer.

The table lists this clonotype with many counts. The rearrangement joins TRBV6-1 to TRBJ2-1; TRBD1 agrees at 10 bases. CDR1 and CDR2 (germline): MNHNS, SASEGT. The junction had 15 bases not matched to a gene; V was cut back by 8 bases and J by 8 bases. The CDR3 runs to 16 residues. CDR3 protein: CASVEPGQGLMDEQFF. In nucleotides, the CDR3 is TGTGCCAGCGTCGAACCGGGACAGGGGTTAATGGATGAGCAGTTCTTC.

This clonotype has more than one count but fewer than ten. The rearrangement uses TRBV29-1 and TRBJ2-3; the D gene is possibly TRBD2 (6 bases). V dropped 3 bases and J dropped 2 bases, with 21 bases sitting between them. CDR3 length: 17 residues. Per germline, CDR1 SQVTM and CDR2 ANQGSEA. The CDR3 protein is CSVDSPRGSGATDTQYF. The CDR3 coding sequence is TGCAGCGTTGATTCCCCTAGAGGTAGCGGAGCCACAGATACGCAGTATTTT.

This clonotype was seen at least ten times. The chain carries TRBV20-1 and TRBJ2-5, with 7 bases matching TRBD2. This CDR3 spans 14 amino acids. J gave up 1 base and V 6 bases, and 8 bases lay outside the gene matches. Germline V lookup: CDR1 DFQATT, CDR2 SNEGSKA (reference sequence). The CDR3 DNA sequence: TGCAGTGCCCCCTTGGGGGGGGGCCAAGAGACCCAGTACTTC. This gives the protein CSAPLGGGQETQYF.

Many counts were recorded for this clonotype. The chain combines TRBV2 with TRBJ2-2; 7 positions match TRBD1. The CDR3 runs to 14 residues. Germline loops: CDR1 SNHLY, CDR2 FYNNEI. J was trimmed by 2 bases and V by 8 bases; bases with no gene match: 5. This CDR3 reads CASRGQVNTGELFF. In DNA form, the CDR3 reads TGTGCCAGCCGTGGACAGGTCAACACCGGGGAGCTGTTTTTT.